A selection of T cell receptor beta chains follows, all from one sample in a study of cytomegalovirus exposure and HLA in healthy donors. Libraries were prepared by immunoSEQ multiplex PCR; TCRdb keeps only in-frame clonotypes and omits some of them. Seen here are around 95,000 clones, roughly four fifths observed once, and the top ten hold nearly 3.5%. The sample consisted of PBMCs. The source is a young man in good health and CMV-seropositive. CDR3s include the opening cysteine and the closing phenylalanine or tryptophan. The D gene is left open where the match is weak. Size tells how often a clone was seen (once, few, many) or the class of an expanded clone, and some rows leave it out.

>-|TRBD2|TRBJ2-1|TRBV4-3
TGCGCCAGCAGCCCTCCGAGAACTAGCGGGAGAGGGGAGCAGTTCTTC
CASSPPRTSGRGEQFF
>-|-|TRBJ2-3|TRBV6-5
TGTGCCAGCGGAGAAGGAGGGCAGGGCACAGATACGCAGTATTTT
CASGEGGQGTDTQYF
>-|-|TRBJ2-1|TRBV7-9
TGTGCCAGCAGCTTACAGGAATACAATGAGCAGTTCTTC
CASSLQEYNEQFF
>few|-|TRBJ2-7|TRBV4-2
TGTGCCAGCAGCCCCCTTCCGGAGAGCTCCTACGAGCAGTACTTC
CASSPLPESSYEQYF
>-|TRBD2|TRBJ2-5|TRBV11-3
TGTGCCAGCAGCTCTAGCGGGAGGGCGGGAGAGACCCAGTACTTC
CASSSSGRAGETQYF
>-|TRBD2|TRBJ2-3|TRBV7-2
TGTGCCAGCAGCCCCTTTAGCGGGAGTCCGGATACGCAGTATTTT
CASSPFSGSPDTQYF
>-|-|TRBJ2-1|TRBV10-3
TGTGCCACCGCTGGCCCCAATGAGCAGTTCTTC
CATAGPNEQFF
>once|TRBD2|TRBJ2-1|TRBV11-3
TGTGCCAGCGGGGGGACTAGCGATGAGCAGTTCTTC
CASGGTSDEQFF
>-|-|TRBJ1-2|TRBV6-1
TGTGCCAGCAGTGAAGCCGCTGGACAAGCGTACTATGGCTACACCTTC
CASSEAAGQAYYGYTF
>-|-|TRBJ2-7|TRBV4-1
TGCGCCAGCAGCCAAGATCCACAATCCTACGAGCAGTACTTC
CASSQDPQSYEQYF
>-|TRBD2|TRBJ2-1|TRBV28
TGTGCCAGCAGCGGGCTAGCGGGAGTCAATGAGCAGTTCTTC
CASSGLAGVNEQFF
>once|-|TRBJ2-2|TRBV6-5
TGTGCCAGCTTGGCACAGAACACCGGGGAGCTGTTTTTT
CASLAQNTGELFF
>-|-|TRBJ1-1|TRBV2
TGTGCCAGCAGTGAAGAGGCAGGGCAAACTGAAGCTTTCTTT
CASSEEAGQTEAFF
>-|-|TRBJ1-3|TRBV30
TGTGCCTGGGGGAGGGACTCTGGAAACACCATATATTTT
CAWGRDSGNTIYF